This TCR beta chain was obtained from a study of radiation and T cells in renal cell carcinoma. General observations from the study: In blood, top tumor clones expanded by 2 weeks, shrinking by 4. Without pretreatment biopsies, baseline tumor clonotype presence was undetermined.

Worth noting for this clone: Antigen: not known.

Profiled with immunoSEQ multiplex PCR; TCRdb holds only in-frame clones, not every one. The table lists 90,000 to 100,000 clones, 75% to 85% of them singletons. The sample's time point: blood 4 weeks post-SBRT, at nephrectomy. The treatment is: 15 Gy SBRT to primary tumor, nephrectomy 4 weeks later. Germline V gives CDR1 MNHNY, CDR2 SVGAGI (reference sequence). CDR3 size: 12 residues. The V and J ends lost 8 bases and 4 bases respectively, with 9 bases between them. The specimen comprised blood, sampled from a patient whose treatment included radiotherapy and nephrectomy. This chain connects TRBV6-6 to TRBJ1-3; D is undetermined. The receptor was derived from a man aged 60-69 years with renal cell carcinoma. The CDR3 sequence is CASGRVGNTIYF. In DNA form, the CDR3 reads TGTGCCAGCGGGAGAGTAGGAAACACCATATATTTT.